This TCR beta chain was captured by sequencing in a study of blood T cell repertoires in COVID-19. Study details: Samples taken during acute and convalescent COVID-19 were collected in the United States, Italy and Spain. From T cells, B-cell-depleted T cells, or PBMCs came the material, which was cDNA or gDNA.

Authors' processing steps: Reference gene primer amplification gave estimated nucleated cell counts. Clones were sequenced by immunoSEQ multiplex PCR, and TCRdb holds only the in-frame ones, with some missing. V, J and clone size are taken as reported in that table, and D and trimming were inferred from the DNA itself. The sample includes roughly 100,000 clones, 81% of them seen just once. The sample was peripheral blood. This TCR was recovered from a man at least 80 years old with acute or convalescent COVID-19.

The CDR3 nucleotides are TGCGCCAGCAGCCGAACCGGGTCCGATACCTACGAGCAGTACTTC. The encoded protein is CASSRTGSDTYEQYF. The genes are TRBV4-1 and TRBJ2-7, with D hard to call. The CDR3 has 15 residues. Trimming cost V 4 bases and J 2 bases, with 15 bases left between them. CDR1 and CDR2 (germline): MGHRA, YSYEKL.